The clone carrying this T cell receptor (beta chain) was counted between two and nine times. What it binds is unknown. This sample is drawn from a study of identical twins. Broader study findings: With monozygotic twins, out-of-frame TCR alpha sharing exceeded what models estimated.

TCRdb re-called the 5' RACE reads with MiXCR, one entry per CDR3 protein. The sample contains 1.5 million to 2 million distinct CDR3 sequences, less than 40% of which appear only once. The sequencing input was cord blood. This sequence was found in a newborn girl in good health.

CDR3: CASSFVGDGDTQYF. The CDR3 DNA reads as TGTGCCAGCAGTTTCGTAGGAGACGGAGATACGCAGTATTTT. J is TRBJ2-3 and V is TRBV12-3 or TRBV12-4; D uncertain. The V gene lost 3 bases and the J gene lost 5 bases, with 12 bases spanning the gap. The CDR3 covers 14 residues.